Shown below are 10 T cell receptor beta chains from a single sample sequenced in a study of T cell responses to AZD1222 COVID-19 vaccine. This table comes from immunoSEQ multiplex PCR, and its TCRdb copy is limited to in-frame clones, with some not included. The sample has approximately 140,000 clones; 91% are singletons. The source was peripheral blood, collected 28 days after the second AZD1222 dose. Source of these receptors: an adult who received the AZD1222 COVID-19 vaccine.

The chain employs TRBV11-2 and TRBJ2-1; 10 bases line up with TRBD2. This CDR3 has 15 amino acids. Trimming cost V 5 bases and J 4 bases; bases outside gene matches: 5. From germline, CDR1 is SGHAT and CDR2 FQNNGV. The CDR3 DNA sequence: TGTGCCAGCAGCATCCCTAGCGGGAGATACAATGAGCAGTTCTTC. It translates to CASSIPSGRYNEQFF.

The rearrangement links TRBV7-2 to TRBJ1-1; no definite D call. CDR3 length: 11 amino acids. CDR1 is SGHTA, CDR2 FQGNSA, per germline. V was trimmed by 6 bases and J by 5 bases, leaving 7 bases between them. This CDR3 is CASSQATEAFF. CDR3 nucleotides: TGTGCCAGCAGTCAGGCGACTGAAGCTTTCTTT. The variable domain in full, completed from reference TRBV7-2 and TRBJ1-1, reads GAGVSQSPSNKVTEKGKDVELRCDPISGHTALYWYRQSLGQGLEFLIYFQGNSAPDKSGLPSDRFSAERTGGSVSTLTIQRTQQEDSAVYLCASSQATEAFFGQGTRLTVV.

The chain links TRBV6-1 to TRBJ1-5; the D gene is possibly TRBD1 (6 bases). The V end lost 1 base, the J end lost 6 bases, and 13 bases lay between the germline ends. The CDR3 is made up of 15 amino acids. Germline V CDR1 and CDR2: MNHNS, SASEGT. For the CDR3, the DNA is TGTGCCAGCAGTGAAGGAGGAGGGGGACGTCAGCCCCAGCATTTT. Its translation: CASSEGGGGRQPQHF.

The V and J genes are TRBV5-6 and TRBJ1-5; maybe TRBD1 (5 bases). The CDR3 loop spans 15 amino acids. Germline V CDR1 and CDR2: SGHDT, YYEEEE. The V gene lost 4 bases and the J gene lost 0 bases, with 11 bases spanning the gap. The CDR3: CASSEGLNSNQPQHF. As DNA, the CDR3 is TGTGCCAGCAGCGAGGGACTCAATAGCAATCAGCCCCAGCATTTT.

This sequence joins TRBV12-3 or TRBV12-4 and TRBJ2-7; D perhaps matches TRBD1 (6 bases). The CDR3 sequence is 13 residues long. Trimming took 3 bases from V and 2 from J, leaving 8 bases between them. CDR3 DNA sequence: TGTGCCAGCAGTTTTGGGGGCGCCTACGAGCAGTACTTC. Protein: CASSFGGAYEQYF.

The chain combines TRBV30 with TRBJ2-7; 15 bases map to TRBD2. In germline, CDR1 is GTSNPN, CDR2 SVGIG (reference sequence). CDR3 size: 13 residues. J was trimmed by 2 bases and V by 8 bases; bases with no gene match: 1. CDR3 residues: CAGTSGRTYEQYF. The CDR3 nucleotides read TGTGCCGGGACTAGCGGGAGGACCTACGAGCAGTACTTC.

The chain couples TRBV3-1 (or the pseudogene TRBV3-2) to TRBJ2-7; 11 bases line up with TRBD2. Germline CDR1 is LGHDT and CDR2 is YNNKEL (reference sequence). J was trimmed by 4 bases and V by 0 bases; bases with no gene match: 2. This CDR3 contains 15 residues. CDR3 sequence: CASSQEPSGRYEQYF. The CDR3 nucleotides read TGTGCCAGCAGCCAAGAACCTAGCGGGAGGTACGAGCAGTACTTC.

V and J are TRBV7-9 and TRBJ1-5; maybe TRBD1 (5 bases). The CDR3 is 15 residues long. CDR1 and CDR2 (germline): SEHNR, FQNEAQ (reference sequence). V was clipped by 0 bases and J by 2 bases, with 8 bases between them. CDR3 in amino acids: CASSLALGGNQPQHF. The DNA for the CDR3 is TGTGCCAGCAGCTTAGCGCTAGGGGGCAATCAGCCCCAGCATTTT.

In regard to this clone: At one of its ends the junction is not consistent with the germline gene, which may arise from a read error. This sequence joins TRBV4-1 and TRBJ1-2, with D possibly TRBD1 on 5 matching bases. Germline V lookup: CDR1 MGHRA, CDR2 YSYEKL. The CDR3 spans 15 residues. The CDR3 loop reads CASSQDWPGLGPYFF. As DNA, the CDR3 is TGCGCCAGCAGCCAAGATTGGCCGGGGCTTGGTCCCTACTTCTTC.

The genes are TRBV5-6 and TRBJ2-1, with D perhaps matching TRBD1 or TRBD2 (5 bases each). Germline CDR1 is SGHDT and CDR2 is YYEEEE. This CDR3 comprises 17 residues. V shed 4 bases and J shed 2 bases, with 19 bases lying between them. The CDR3, as DNA: TGTGCCAGCAGCGCCGAAAGGGACCGGGCAACCTACAATGAGCAGTTCTTC. Its translation: CASSAERDRATYNEQFF.